One sample yielded the 22 T cell receptor beta chains listed below, sequenced in a study of CD8+ T cells in alopecia areata. RNA extraction was followed by reverse transcription into cDNA, which acted as the sequencing template. The repertoire was sequenced with immunoSEQ multiplex PCR; TCRdb's copy has only in-frame clones and lacks some. The table has 150,000 or so clones, roughly 60% seen once. Input material: CD4+ T cells sorted from blood. The receptors were gathered from a human donor in good health.

This clone was counted only a few times. V gene TRBV29-1 combines with J gene TRBJ1-1; no definite D call. The V end was cut by 7 bases, the J end by 1 base, with 16 bases between. Germline V gene data show CDR1 as SQVTM and CDR2 as ANQGSEA. This CDR3 spans 14 amino acids. The CDR3 loop is CSARGDGENTEAFF. Here the CDR3 DNA reads TGCAGCGCCCGGGGTGACGGAGAGAACACTGAAGCTTTCTTT.

The chain employs TRBV19 and TRBJ1-5; D is uncertain. CDR1 and CDR2 from the germline V gene are LNHDA and SQIVND (reference sequence). CDR3 length: 18 residues. V dropped 0 bases and J dropped 5 bases, with 20 bases sitting between them. The CDR3 sequence is CASSIDRAIGSLYQPQHF. CDR3 sequence (DNA): TGTGCCAGTAGTATAGATAGGGCGATTGGCAGCTTATATCAGCCCCAGCATTTT.

The chain carries TRBV7-9 and TRBJ1-2; D gene uncertain. With 11 bases removed from V and 4 bases from J, the gap between germline ends came to 14 bases. The CDR3 is 12 residues long. Germline V gives CDR1 SEHNR, CDR2 FQNEAQ (reference sequence). The CDR3 spells CAEGRAAYGYTF. Here the CDR3 DNA reads TGTGCCGAAGGCCGGGCAGCCTATGGCTACACCTTC.

This clone appeared a few times. The rearrangement links TRBV6-1 to TRBJ1-1; D is unclear. V shed 4 bases and J shed 1 base, with 13 bases lying between them. CDR3 size: 15 residues. Per the germline V gene, CDR1 is MNHNS and CDR2 is SASEGT. The DNA of the CDR3 is TGTGCCAGCAGTGTAGGCGAGGGCCAGAACACTGAAGCTTTCTTT. Its translation is CASSVGEGQNTEAFF.

This clone was seen more than once but under ten times. The chain recombines TRBV2 with TRBJ1-5; D possibly corresponds to TRBD1 (6 bases). Trimming stripped 7 bases from V and 2 bases from J, with 24 bases between. The CDR3 runs to 18 residues. Germline CDR1 reads SNHLY; CDR2 reads FYNNEI. The CDR3 loop is CASKGEDRGAIGNQPQHF. The CDR3 region has the DNA TGTGCCAGCAAAGGGGAAGATCGGGGGGCGATCGGCAATCAGCCCCAGCATTTT.

On this clone: At one end the junction does not follow the germline gene, possibly because of a read error. The V gene is TRBV6-5, the J gene TRBJ2-1; D is undetermined. Per germline, CDR1 MNHEY and CDR2 SVGAGI. CDR3 size: 13 residues. The CDR3 spells CASSSVSFNEQFF. Here the CDR3 DNA reads TGTGCCAGCAGTTCGGTATCCTTCAATGAGCAGTTCTTC.

V usage is TRBV29-1 and J usage is TRBJ2-5, with D possibly matching TRBD1 (6 bases). This CDR3 contains 12 residues. Trimming removed 4 bases from V and 7 bases from J, with 13 bases in between. From germline, CDR1 is SQVTM and CDR2 ANQGSEA. The chain's CDR3 is CSVVEQGTTQYF. The CDR3 nucleotides read TGCAGCGTTGTAGAGCAGGGGACGACCCAGTACTTC.

This clone was seen once. The gene calls are TRBV19 and TRBJ2-7; maybe TRBD1 (5 bases). The CDR3 contains 15 residues. Looked up from germline, CDR1 is LNHDA and CDR2 is SQIVND (reference sequence). Trimming cost V 5 bases and J 3 bases, with 17 bases left between them. The CDR3 DNA follows: TGTGCCAGTAGTGCCCAGGGTAGATCCTACTACGAGCAGTACTTC. Its translation is CASSAQGRSYYEQYF.

The chain links TRBV27 to TRBJ1-5, with unresolved D. The CDR3 totals 15 residues. Trimming cost V 7 bases and J 3 bases, with 16 bases left between them. CDR1 is MNHEY, CDR2 SMNVEV, per germline (reference sequence). This CDR3 reads CASTPRVGPNQPQHF. Written as DNA, the CDR3 is TGTGCCAGCACCCCCCGGGTCGGCCCCAATCAGCCCCAGCATTTT.

The chain links TRBV6-4 to TRBJ2-7, with a weak D call TRBD2 (7 bases). Germline CDR1 reads MRHNA; CDR2 reads SNTAGT. The germline V and J ends were trimmed by 11 bases and 4 bases, with 21 bases remaining between them. There are 14 residues in the CDR3. The CDR3 reads CACSKGGVVYEQYF. CDR3 sequence (DNA): TGTGCCTGTTCCAAGGGGGGGGTCGTGTACGAGCAGTACTTC.

This chain links TRBV11-2 with TRBJ2-7; D remains unclear. Germline V gene lookup returns CDR1 SGHAT and CDR2 FQNNGV. This CDR3 region has 11 residues. Trimming took off 1 base at V and 8 bases at J, with 6 bases between the two ends. The CDR3 sequence: CASSLAGKQYF. Written as DNA, the CDR3 is TGTGCCAGCAGCTTAGCTGGCAAGCAGTACTTC. Variable domain in full (rest from reference TRBV11-2 and TRBJ2-7): EAGVAQSPRYKIIEKRQSVAFWCNPISGHATLYWYQQILGQGPKLLIQFQNNGVVDDSQLPKDRFSAERLKGVDSTLKIQPAKLEDSAVYLCASSLAGKQYFGPGTRLTVT.

This chain connects TRBV5-1 to TRBJ2-7; TRBD2 agrees at 10 bases. Germline CDR1 and CDR2: SGHRS and YFSETQ. The CDR3 covers 15 residues. V shed 4 bases and J 3 bases; nucleotides not matched to a gene: 7. The CDR3 DNA reads as TGCGCCAGCAGCCCGAGGGGGACTAGCGACTACGAGCAGTACTTC. This codes for CASSPRGTSDYEQYF. The entire variable domain, with the rest obtained from reference TRBV5-1 and TRBJ2-7, is as follows: KAGVTQTPRYLIKTRGQQVTLSCSPISGHRSVSWYQQTPGQGLQFLFEYFSETQRNKGNFPGRFSGRQFSNSRSEMNVSTLELGDSALYLCASSPRGTSDYEQYFGPGTRLTVT.

The rearrangement joins TRBV5-1 to TRBJ2-6, with unresolved D. Trimming took 0 bases from V and 2 from J, leaving 12 bases between them. The germline gives CDR1 SGHRS, CDR2 YFSETQ. This CDR3 has 17 residues. CDR3 nucleotide sequence: TGCGCCAGCAGCTTGGGGCCCGATGAGCCTGGGGCCAACGTCCTGACTTTC. Protein product: CASSLGPDEPGANVLTF.

This sequence joins TRBV30 and TRBJ1-1, with no clear D. The CDR3 runs to 12 residues. V was trimmed by 1 base and J by 7 bases, leaving 10 bases between them. The germline V gene has CDR1 GTSNPN and CDR2 SVGIG (reference sequence). The CDR3 loop reads CAWSAGPNEAFF. CDR3 in DNA: TGTGCCTGGAGTGCCGGGCCCAATGAAGCTTTCTTT.

V and J are TRBV15 and TRBJ2-1, with 7 positions matching TRBD2. The J segment lost 9 bases and the V segment lost 5 bases, leaving 10 bases of the junction unmatched. The V gene's germline CDR1 is LNHNV and CDR2 YYDKDF (reference sequence). CDR3 length: 14 residues. DNA of the CDR3: TGTGCCACCAGCGTCGGGACTAACCGGGGTGAGCAGTTCTTC. This translates into CATSVGTNRGEQFF.

The chain couples TRBV2 to TRBJ2-7, with TRBD2 matching 10 bases. Germline V gene data show CDR1 as SNHLY and CDR2 as FYNNEI. This CDR3 contains 15 residues. With 0 bases clipped from V and 6 bases from J, the junction kept 5 bases outside the gene matches. The CDR3 reads CASSEAASGSFEQYF. The CDR3 DNA follows: TGTGCCAGCAGTGAAGCGGCTAGCGGGAGCTTCGAGCAGTACTTC.

The V call is TRBV2, the J call TRBJ1-5; D is unclear. This CDR3 region has 13 residues. Germline CDR1 is SNHLY and CDR2 is FYNNEI. V shed 7 bases and J shed 7 bases, with 14 bases lying between them. DNA for the CDR3: TGTGCCAGCAACATCATCACTTCACAGCCCCAGCATTTT. Its protein is CASNIITSQPQHF.

The chain has TRBV25-1 and TRBJ2-3; the D gene could be TRBD1 or TRBD2 (5 bases each). Trimming left V 0 bases short and J 6 bases short, with 13 bases between. Germline V CDR1 and CDR2: MGHDK, SYGVNS. The CDR3 has 15 residues. The CDR3 sequence is CASSEYIRGSDTQYF. For the CDR3, the DNA is TGTGCCAGCAGTGAATATATTCGGGGCTCTGATACGCAGTATTTT.

This chain uses TRBV6-5 with TRBJ1-3; D uncertain. Trimming shortened V by 6 bases and J by 0 bases, and 6 bases separated the two germline ends. Looked up from germline, CDR1 is MNHEY and CDR2 is SVGAGI. This CDR3 is built from 13 residues. The DNA of the CDR3 is TGTGCCAGCAGGATGAGCTCTGGAAACACCATATATTTT. This codes for CASRMSSGNTIYF.

The CDR3 nucleotides read TGCGCCAGCAGCAGGGACAGGGACTTTGCCCAGTACTTC. This encodes CASSRDRDFAQYF. V and J are TRBV5-1 and TRBJ2-5, with TRBD1 matching 9 bases. The J segment lost 9 bases and the V segment lost 4 bases, leaving 7 bases of the junction unmatched. CDR1 is SGHRS and CDR2 is YFSETQ in the germline V gene. The CDR3 runs 13 residues.

Only a few counts were recorded for this clone. The chain joins TRBV28 to TRBJ2-3, with D perhaps assigned TRBD1 or TRBD2 (6 bases each). V dropped 5 bases and J dropped 0 bases, with 9 bases sitting between them. This CDR3 region has 14 residues. The V gene's germline CDR1 is MDHEN and CDR2 SYDVKM. The CDR3 nucleotides are TGTGCCAGCAGTCGGAGGGGGAGCACAGATACGCAGTATTTT. Its translation is CASSRRGSTDTQYF.

The chain carries TRBV30 and TRBJ1-5; tentative D call: TRBD1 (5 bases). Per germline, CDR1 GTSNPN and CDR2 SVGIG (reference sequence). The CDR3 sequence is 14 residues long. The V end lost 2 bases, the J end lost 7 bases, and 15 bases lay between the germline ends. The CDR3 protein is CAWSRGTVAQPQHF. Here the CDR3 DNA reads TGTGCCTGGAGTAGGGGAACAGTAGCACAGCCCCAGCATTTT. The variable domain in full, with the rest retrieved from reference TRBV30 and TRBJ1-5, is SQTIHQWPATLVQPVGSPLSLECTVEGTSNPNLYWYRQAAGRGLQLLFYSVGIGQISSEVPQNLSASRPQDRQFILSSKKLLLSDSGFYLCAWSRGTVAQPQHFGDGTRLSIL.